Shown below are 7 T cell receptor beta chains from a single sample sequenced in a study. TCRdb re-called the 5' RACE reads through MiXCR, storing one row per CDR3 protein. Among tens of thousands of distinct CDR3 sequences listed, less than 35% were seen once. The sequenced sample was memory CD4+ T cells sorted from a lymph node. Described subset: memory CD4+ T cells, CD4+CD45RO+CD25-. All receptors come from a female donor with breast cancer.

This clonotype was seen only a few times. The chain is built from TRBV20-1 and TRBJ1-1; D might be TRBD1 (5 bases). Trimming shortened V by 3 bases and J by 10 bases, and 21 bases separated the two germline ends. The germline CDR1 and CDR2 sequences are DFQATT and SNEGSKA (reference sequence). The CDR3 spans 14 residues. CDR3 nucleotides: TGCAGTGCTAGTCGGGGGGGGGACGGTTTTGTAGCTTTCTTT. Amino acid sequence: CSASRGGDGFVAFF.

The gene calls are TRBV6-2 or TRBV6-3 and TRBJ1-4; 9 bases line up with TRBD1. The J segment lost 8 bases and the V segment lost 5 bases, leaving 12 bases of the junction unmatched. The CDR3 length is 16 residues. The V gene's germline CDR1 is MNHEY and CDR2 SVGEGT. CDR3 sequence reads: CASSPGQGPILEKLFF. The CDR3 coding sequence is TGTGCCAGCAGTCCGGGACAGGGTCCTATCCTCGAAAAACTGTTTTTT.

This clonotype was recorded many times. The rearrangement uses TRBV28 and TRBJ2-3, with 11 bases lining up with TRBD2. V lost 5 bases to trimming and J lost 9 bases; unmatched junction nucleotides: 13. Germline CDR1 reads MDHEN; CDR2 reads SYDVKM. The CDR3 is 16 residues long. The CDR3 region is CASSVRLAGRPSTQYF. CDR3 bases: TGTGCCAGCAGTGTCCGACTAGCGGGAAGGCCCTCGACGCAGTATTTT.

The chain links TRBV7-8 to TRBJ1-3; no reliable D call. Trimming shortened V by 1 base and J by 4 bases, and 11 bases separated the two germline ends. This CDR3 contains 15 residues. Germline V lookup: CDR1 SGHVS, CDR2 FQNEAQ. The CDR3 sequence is CASSLEGFSGNTIYF. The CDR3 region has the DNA TGTGCCAGCAGCTTAGAGGGCTTCAGCGGAAACACCATATATTTT.

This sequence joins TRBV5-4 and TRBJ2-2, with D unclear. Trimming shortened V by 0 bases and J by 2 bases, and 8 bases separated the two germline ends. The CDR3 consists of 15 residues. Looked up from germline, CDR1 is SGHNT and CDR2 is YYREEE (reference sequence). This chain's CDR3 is CASSLGAANTGELFF. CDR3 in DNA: TGTGCCAGCAGCTTGGGCGCGGCAAACACCGGGGAGCTGTTTTTT.

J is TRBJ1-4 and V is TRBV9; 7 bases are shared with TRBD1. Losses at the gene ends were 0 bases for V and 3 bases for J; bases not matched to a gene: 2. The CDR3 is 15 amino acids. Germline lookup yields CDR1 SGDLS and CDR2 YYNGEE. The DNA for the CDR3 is TGTGCCAGCAGCGTAGGAACAGGGGCTAATGAAAAACTGTTTTTT. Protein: CASSVGTGANEKLFF. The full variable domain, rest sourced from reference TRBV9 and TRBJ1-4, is DSGVTQTPKHLITATGQRVTLRCSPRSGDLSVYWYQQSLDQGLQFLIQYYNGEERAKGNILERFSAQQFPDLHSELNLSSLELGDSALYFCASSVGTGANEKLFFGSGTQLSVL.

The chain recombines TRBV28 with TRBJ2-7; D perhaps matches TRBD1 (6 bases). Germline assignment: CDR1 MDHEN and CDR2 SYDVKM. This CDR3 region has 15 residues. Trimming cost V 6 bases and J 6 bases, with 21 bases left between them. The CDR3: CASSPRSGAGGEQYF. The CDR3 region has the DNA TGTGCCAGCAGCCCTCGATCAGGGGCTGGAGGCGAGCAGTACTTC.